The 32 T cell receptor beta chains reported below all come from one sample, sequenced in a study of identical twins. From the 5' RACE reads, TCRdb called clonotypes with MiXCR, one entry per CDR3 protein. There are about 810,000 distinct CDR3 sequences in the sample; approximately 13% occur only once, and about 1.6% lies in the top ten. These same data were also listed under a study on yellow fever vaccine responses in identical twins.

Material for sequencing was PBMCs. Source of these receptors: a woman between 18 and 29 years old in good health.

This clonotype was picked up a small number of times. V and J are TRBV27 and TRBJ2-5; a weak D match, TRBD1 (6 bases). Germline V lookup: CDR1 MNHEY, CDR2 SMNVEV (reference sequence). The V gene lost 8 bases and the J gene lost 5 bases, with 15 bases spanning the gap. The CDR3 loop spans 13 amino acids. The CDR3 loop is CASGARGFETQYF. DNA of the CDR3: TGTGCCAGCGGGGCCAGGGGCTTTGAGACCCAGTACTTC.

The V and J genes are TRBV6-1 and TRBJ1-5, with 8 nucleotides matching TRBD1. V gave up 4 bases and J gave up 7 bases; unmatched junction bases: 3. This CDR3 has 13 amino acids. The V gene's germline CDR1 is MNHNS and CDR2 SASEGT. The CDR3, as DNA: TGTGCCAGCAGTGGACAGGGGAGACAGCCCCAGCATTTT. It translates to CASSGQGRQPQHF.

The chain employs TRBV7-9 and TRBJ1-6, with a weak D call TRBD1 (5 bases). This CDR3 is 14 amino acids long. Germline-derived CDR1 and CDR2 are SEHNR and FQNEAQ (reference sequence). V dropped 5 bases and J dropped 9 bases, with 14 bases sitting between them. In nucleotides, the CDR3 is TGTGCCAGCAGCGCCGACAGCATAGGTTCACCCCTCCACTTT. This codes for CASSADSIGSPLHF. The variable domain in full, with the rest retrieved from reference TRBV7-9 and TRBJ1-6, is DTGVSQNPRHKITKRGQNVTFRCDPISEHNRLYWYRQTLGQGPEFLTYFQNEAQLEKSRLLSDRFSAERPKGSFSTLEIQRTEQGDSAMYLCASSADSIGSPLHFGNGTRLTVT.

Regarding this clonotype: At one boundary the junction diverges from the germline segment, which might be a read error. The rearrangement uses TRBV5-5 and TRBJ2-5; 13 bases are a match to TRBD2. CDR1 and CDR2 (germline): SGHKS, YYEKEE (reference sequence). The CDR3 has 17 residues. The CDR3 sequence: CANSLGLAGMGRETQYF. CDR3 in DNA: TGTGCCAACAGCTTGGGACTAGCGGGAATGGGTAGGGAGACCCAGTACTTC.

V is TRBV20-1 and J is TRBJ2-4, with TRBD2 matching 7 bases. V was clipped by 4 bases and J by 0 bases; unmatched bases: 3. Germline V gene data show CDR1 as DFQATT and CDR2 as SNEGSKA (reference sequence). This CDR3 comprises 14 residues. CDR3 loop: CSAKVAGAKNIQYF. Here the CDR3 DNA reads TGCAGTGCTAAAGTAGCGGGAGCCAAAAACATTCAGTACTTC.

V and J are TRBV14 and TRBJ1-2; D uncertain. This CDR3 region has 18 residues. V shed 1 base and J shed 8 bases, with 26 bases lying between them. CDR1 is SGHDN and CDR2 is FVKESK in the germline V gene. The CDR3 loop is CASSQVASGSTHLRGYTF. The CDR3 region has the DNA TGTGCCAGCAGCCAAGTGGCGTCTGGTTCGACCCACCTCAGAGGCTACACCTTC. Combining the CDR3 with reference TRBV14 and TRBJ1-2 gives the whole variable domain EAGVTQFPSHSVIEKGQTVTLRCDPISGHDNLYWYRRVMGKEIKFLLHFVKESKQDESGMPNNRFLAERTGGTYSTLKVQPAELEDSGVYFCASSQVASGSTHLRGYTFGSGTRLTVV.

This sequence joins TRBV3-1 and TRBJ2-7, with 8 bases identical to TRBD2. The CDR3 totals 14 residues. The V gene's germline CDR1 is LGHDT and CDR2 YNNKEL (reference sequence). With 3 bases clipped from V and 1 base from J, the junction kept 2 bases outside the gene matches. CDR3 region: CASSQSGRSYEQYF. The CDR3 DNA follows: TGTGCCAGCAGCCAGAGCGGGAGATCCTACGAGCAGTACTTC.

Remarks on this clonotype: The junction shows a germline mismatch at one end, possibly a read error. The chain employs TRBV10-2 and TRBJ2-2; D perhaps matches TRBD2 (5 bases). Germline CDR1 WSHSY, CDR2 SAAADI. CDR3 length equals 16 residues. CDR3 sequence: CASRGRLNANTGELLF. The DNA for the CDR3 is TGCGCCAGCAGAGGAAGACTAAACGCGAACACCGGGGAGCTGCTTTTT.

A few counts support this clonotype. In DNA, the CDR3 is TGTGCCAGCACCCTCGGGGCATACAATCAGCCCCAGCATTTT. Translating it yields CASTLGAYNQPQHF. This sequence joins TRBV12-3 or TRBV12-4 and TRBJ1-5, with a possible D match to TRBD1 (5 bases). V was pared by 7 bases and J by 3 bases, with 13 bases between. This CDR3 region has 14 residues.

CDR3 DNA sequence: TGTGCCAGCACCGGGACAGCGAACACTGAAGCTTTCTTT. Translated: CASTGTANTEAFF. V gene TRBV6-1 combines with J gene TRBJ1-1; 7 bases agree with TRBD1. The CDR3 totals 13 residues. With 7 bases clipped from V and 1 base from J, the junction kept 3 bases outside the gene matches. Germline CDR1 MNHNS, CDR2 SASEGT.

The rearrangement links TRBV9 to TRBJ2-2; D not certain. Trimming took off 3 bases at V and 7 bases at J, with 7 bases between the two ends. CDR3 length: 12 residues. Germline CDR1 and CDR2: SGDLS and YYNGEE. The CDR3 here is CASSEADGELFF. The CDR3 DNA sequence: TGTGCCAGCAGCGAGGCGGACGGGGAGCTGTTTTTT.

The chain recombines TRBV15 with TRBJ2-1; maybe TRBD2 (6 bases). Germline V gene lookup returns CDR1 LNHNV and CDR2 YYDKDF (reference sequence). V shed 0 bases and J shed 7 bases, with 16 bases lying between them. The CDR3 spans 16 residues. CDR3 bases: TGTGCCACCAGCAGAGATCGAATTAGCGGTGGGAATGAGCAGTTCTTC. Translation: CATSRDRISGGNEQFF.

The DNA for the CDR3 is TGTGCCACCAGTGACGGGGCACCCTCCTACAATGAGCAGTTCTTC. Residues: CATSDGAPSYNEQFF. The chain has TRBV24-1 and TRBJ2-1, with D possibly being TRBD1 or TRBD2 (5 bases each). CDR3 size: 15 residues. The germline gives CDR1 KGHDR, CDR2 SFDVKD. The V end was cut by 4 bases, the J end by 0 bases, with 9 bases between.

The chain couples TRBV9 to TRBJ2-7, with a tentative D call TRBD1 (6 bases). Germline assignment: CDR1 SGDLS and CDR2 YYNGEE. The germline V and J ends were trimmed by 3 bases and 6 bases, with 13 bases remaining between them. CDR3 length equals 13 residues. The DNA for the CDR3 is TGTGCCAGCAGCGCTACGACAGGATCCGAGCAGTACTTC. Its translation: CASSATTGSEQYF.

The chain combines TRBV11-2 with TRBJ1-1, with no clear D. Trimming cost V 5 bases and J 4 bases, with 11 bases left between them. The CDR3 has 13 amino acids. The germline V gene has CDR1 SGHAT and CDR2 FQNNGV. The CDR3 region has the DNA TGTGCCAGCAGCCTGGTGATGAGCACTGAAGCTTTCTTT. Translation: CASSLVMSTEAFF. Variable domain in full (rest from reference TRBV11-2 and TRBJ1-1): EAGVAQSPRYKIIEKRQSVAFWCNPISGHATLYWYQQILGQGPKLLIQFQNNGVVDDSQLPKDRFSAERLKGVDSTLKIQPAKLEDSAVYLCASSLVMSTEAFFGQGTRLTVV.

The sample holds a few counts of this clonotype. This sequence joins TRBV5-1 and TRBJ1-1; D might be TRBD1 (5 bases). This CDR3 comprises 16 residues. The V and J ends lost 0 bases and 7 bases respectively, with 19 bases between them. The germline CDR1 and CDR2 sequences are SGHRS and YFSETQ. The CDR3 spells CASSLAKGAGFGEAFF. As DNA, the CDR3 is TGCGCCAGCAGCTTGGCCAAAGGGGCAGGGTTTGGTGAAGCTTTCTTT.

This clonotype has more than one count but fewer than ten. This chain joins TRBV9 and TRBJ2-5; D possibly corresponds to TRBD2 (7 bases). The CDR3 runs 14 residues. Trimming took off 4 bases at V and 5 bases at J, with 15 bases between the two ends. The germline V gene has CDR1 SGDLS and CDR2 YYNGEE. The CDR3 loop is CASSPRGAGETQYF. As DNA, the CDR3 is TGTGCCAGCAGCCCTCGGGGGGCTGGCGAGACCCAGTACTTC.

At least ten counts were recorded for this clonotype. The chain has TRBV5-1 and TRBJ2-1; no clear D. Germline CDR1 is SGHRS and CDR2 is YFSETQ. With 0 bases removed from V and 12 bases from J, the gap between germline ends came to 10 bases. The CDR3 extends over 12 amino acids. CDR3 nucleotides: TGCGCCAGCAGCTTGGCTCCCGAAGTGCAGTTCTTC. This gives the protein CASSLAPEVQFF.

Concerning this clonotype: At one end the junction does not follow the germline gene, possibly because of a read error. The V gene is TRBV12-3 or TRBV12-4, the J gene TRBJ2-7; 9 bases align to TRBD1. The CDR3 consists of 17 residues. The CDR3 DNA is TGTGACAGCAGTCCCCCAATAGGACAGGGGATTTCCTACGAGCAGTACTTC. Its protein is CDSSPPIGQGISYEQYF.

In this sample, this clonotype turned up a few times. CDR3 nucleotide sequence: TGCGCCAGCAGCCCCAACCAGCGTATCGGGGAGCTGTTTTTT. Its protein is CASSPNQRIGELFF. This chain connects TRBV4-1 to TRBJ2-2; D gene uncertain. CDR3 length equals 14 residues. Trimming cost V 4 bases and J 7 bases, with 13 bases left between them. Germline V gives CDR1 MGHRA, CDR2 YSYEKL.

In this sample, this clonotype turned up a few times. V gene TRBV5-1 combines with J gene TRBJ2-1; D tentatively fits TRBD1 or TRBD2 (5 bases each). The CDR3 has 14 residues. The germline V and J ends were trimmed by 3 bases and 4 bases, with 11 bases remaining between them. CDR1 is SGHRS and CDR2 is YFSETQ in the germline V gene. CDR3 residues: CASSSPGPYNEQFF. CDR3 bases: TGCGCCAGCAGCTCCCCGGGACCTTACAATGAGCAGTTCTTC.

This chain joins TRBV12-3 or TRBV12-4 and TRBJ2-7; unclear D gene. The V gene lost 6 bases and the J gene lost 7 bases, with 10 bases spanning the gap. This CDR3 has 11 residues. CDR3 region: CASRATVEQYF. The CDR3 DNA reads TGTGCCAGCAGAGCTACAGTTGAGCAGTACTTC.

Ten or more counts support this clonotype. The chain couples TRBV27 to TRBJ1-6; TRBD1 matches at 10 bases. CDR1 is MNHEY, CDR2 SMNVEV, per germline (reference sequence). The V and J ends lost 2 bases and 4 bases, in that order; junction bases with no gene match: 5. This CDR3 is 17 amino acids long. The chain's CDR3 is CASSLEPGQGYNSPLHF. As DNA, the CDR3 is TGTGCCAGCAGTTTAGAGCCGGGACAGGGGTATAATTCACCCCTCCACTTT.

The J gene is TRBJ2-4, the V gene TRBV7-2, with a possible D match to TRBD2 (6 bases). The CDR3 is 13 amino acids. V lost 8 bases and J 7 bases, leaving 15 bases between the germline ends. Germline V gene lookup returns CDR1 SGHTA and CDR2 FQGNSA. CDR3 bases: TGTGCCAGCGGGAGGCAGTTCAGCAACATTCAGTACTTC. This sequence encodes CASGRQFSNIQYF.

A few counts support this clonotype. CDR3 sequence (DNA): TGCGCCAGCAGCTTGCTAATGGGTAACACTGAAGCTTTCTTT. The encoded protein is CASSLLMGNTEAFF. V gene TRBV5-1 combines with J gene TRBJ1-1; D gene ambiguous. CDR1 SGHRS and CDR2 YFSETQ come from the germline V gene. Between the trimmed V and J ends, which lost 1 base and 2 bases, there was a span of 9 bases. This CDR3 region has 14 residues.

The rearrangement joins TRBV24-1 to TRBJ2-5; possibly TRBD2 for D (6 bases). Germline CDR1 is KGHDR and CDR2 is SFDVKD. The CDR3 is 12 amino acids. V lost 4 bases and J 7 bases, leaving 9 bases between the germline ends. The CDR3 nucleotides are TGTGCCACCAGTGACATTAGCGGGACCCAGTACTTC. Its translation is CATSDISGTQYF.

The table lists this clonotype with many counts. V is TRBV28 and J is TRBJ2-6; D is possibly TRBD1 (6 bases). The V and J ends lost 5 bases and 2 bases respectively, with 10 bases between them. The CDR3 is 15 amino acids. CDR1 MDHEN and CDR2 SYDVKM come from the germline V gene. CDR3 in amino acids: CASSAQGTGANVLTF. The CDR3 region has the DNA TGTGCCAGCAGTGCACAGGGTACTGGGGCCAACGTCCTGACTTTC.

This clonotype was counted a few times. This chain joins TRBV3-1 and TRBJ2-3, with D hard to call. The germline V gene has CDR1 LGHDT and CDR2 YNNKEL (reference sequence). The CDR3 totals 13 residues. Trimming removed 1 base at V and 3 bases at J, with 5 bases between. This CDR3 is CASSQAQTDTQYF. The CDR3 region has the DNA TGTGCCAGCAGCCAAGCCCAGACAGATACGCAGTATTTT.

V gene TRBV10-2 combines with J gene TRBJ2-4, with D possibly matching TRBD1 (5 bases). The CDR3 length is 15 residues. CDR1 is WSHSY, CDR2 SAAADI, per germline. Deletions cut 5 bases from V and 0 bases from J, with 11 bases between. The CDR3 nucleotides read TGCGCCAGCAGTCAGGGTGGGGAAGCCAAAAACATTCAGTACTTC. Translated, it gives CASSQGGEAKNIQYF.

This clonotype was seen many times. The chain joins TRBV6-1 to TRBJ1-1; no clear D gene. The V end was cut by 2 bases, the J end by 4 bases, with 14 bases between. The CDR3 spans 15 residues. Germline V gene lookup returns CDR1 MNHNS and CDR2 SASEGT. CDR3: CASSEYNEGSTEAFF. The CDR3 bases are TGTGCCAGCAGTGAATACAACGAAGGGAGCACTGAAGCTTTCTTT.

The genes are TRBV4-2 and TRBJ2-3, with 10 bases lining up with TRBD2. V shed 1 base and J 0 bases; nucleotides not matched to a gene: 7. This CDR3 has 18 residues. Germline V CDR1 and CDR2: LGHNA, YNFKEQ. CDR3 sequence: CASSQGAGGFLSTDTQYF. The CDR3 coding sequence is TGTGCCAGCAGCCAAGGAGCGGGAGGGTTTTTAAGCACAGATACGCAGTATTTT.

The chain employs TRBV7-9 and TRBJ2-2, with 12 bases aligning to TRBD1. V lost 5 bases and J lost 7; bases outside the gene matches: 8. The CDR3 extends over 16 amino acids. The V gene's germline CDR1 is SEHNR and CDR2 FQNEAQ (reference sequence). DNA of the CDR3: TGTGCCAGCAGCGGGCCGGGACAGGGGGCCGTCGGGGAGCTGTTTTTT. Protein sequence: CASSGPGQGAVGELFF.